Listed here are 5 T cell receptor beta chains from one sample, sequenced in a study of a mutant IDH1 vaccine in newly diagnosed glioma. Clones were read by immunoSEQ multiplex PCR, and TCRdb kept only the in-frame ones, dropping some. Of around 76,000 clones in the sample, roughly 85% are singletons; the top ten hold 0.75% to 0.95%. Antigens for these TCRs are unknown. The time point denotes: week 23, last vaccination. One vaccine dose held 300 ug of mutant IDH1 20-mer peptide and came with topical imiquimod. Sequencing was performed on PBMCs, taken from a glioma patient whose treatment included an IDH1 peptide vaccine. Receptors originate from a woman aged 45 to 65 with glioma.

The chain carries TRBV15 and TRBJ1-6; no firm D call. Germline assignment: CDR1 LNHNV and CDR2 YYDKDF (reference sequence). Trimming pared 0 bases from V and 5 bases from J, leaving 5 bases between. CDR3 size: 14 residues. The CDR3 loop is CATSRDRDNSPLHF. CDR3 nucleotide sequence: TGTGCCACCAGCAGAGATAGGGATAATTCACCCCTCCACTTT.

This clone was detected a few times. The rearrangement joins TRBV27 to TRBJ1-2, with D uncertain. Germline V gene lookup returns CDR1 MNHEY and CDR2 SMNVEV (reference sequence). Between the trimmed V and J ends, which lost 2 bases and 1 base, there was a span of 5 bases. This CDR3 is built from 13 residues. CDR3 in DNA: TGTGCCAGCAGTTTAGCGGGTAACTATGGCTACACCTTC. Protein product: CASSLAGNYGYTF.

The chain is built from TRBV10-3 and TRBJ1-1, with a weak D call TRBD1 (6 bases). Trimming took off 7 bases at V and 2 bases at J, with 14 bases between the two ends. The CDR3 covers 14 residues. CDR1 ENHRY and CDR2 SYGVKD come from the germline V gene. CDR3 amino acids: CAITSGTPNTEAFF. CDR3 sequence (DNA): TGTGCCATCACTTCCGGGACACCCAACACTGAAGCTTTCTTT.

The chain combines TRBV27 with TRBJ2-1, with D unclear. The length of the CDR3 is 13 residues. Trimming shortened V by 3 bases and J by 7 bases, and 10 bases separated the two germline ends. In germline, CDR1 is MNHEY, CDR2 SMNVEV (reference sequence). The CDR3 reads CASSLFRYNEQFF. CDR3 nucleotides: TGTGCCAGCAGTTTGTTCCGATATAATGAGCAGTTCTTC.

A few counts support this clone. CDR3 loop: CSVQQGDQPQHF. The DNA for the CDR3 is TGCAGCGTGCAACAGGGGGATCAGCCCCAGCATTTT. The chain has TRBV29-1 and TRBJ1-5, with 8 positions matching TRBD1. This CDR3 has 12 residues. Germline assignment: CDR1 SQVTM and CDR2 ANQGSEA. V lost 6 bases to trimming and J lost 5 bases; unmatched junction nucleotides: 3. Combining the CDR3 with reference TRBV29-1 and TRBJ1-5 gives the whole variable domain SAVISQKPSRDICQRGTSLTIQCQVDSQVTMMFWYRQQPGQSLTLIATANQGSEATYESGFVIDKFPISRPNLTFSTLTVSNMSPEDSSIYLCSVQQGDQPQHFGDGTRLSIL.